The rows below give T cell receptor beta chains drawn from one sample of a study of T-cell reconstitution after alpha-beta-depleted transplantation in children. One entry per CDR3 protein, called by TCRdb with MiXCR from the PCR reads. The sample contains around 450,000 distinct CDR3 sequences, approximately 41% of which appear only once. The sample was PBMCs, taken before TCRalphabeta/CD19-depleted stem cell transplant. These receptors were obtained from a girl aged 2 to 9 with aplastic anemia, due to receive a stem cell transplant. Each CDR3 is given with its conserved first and last residue. Each record gives: D gene, clone size, V gene, J gene, CDR3 DNA, CDR3 protein. The D gene is left open where the match is weak. The size of a clone is reported for some rows only, either as once, few or many, or as a class for expanded clones.

d_gene: NA; abundance: many; v_gene: TRBV7-2; j_gene: TRBJ2-7; CDR3nt: TGTGCCAGCAGCTTATCTCAGGACTACGAGCAGTACTTC; CDR3aa: CASSLSQDYEQYF
d_gene: NA; abundance: many; v_gene: TRBV21-1; j_gene: TRBJ2-1; CDR3nt: TGTGCCAGCAGCAAACGGGCGGTTTGTGGTGGGACTAGCGGGAGTGGGGCCCTCTACAATGAGCAGTTCTTC; CDR3aa: CASSKRAVCGGTSGSGALYNEQFF
d_gene: NA; abundance: few; v_gene: TRBV18; j_gene: TRBJ2-5; CDR3nt: TGTGCCAGCTCACTGACAGCCCAAGAGACCCAGTACTTC; CDR3aa: CASSLTAQETQYF
d_gene: NA; abundance: NA; v_gene: TRBV27; j_gene: TRBJ2-3; CDR3nt: TGTGCCAGCAGTTACGTGGGGGAAGATGCGCAGTATTTT; CDR3aa: CASSYVGEDAQYF
d_gene: NA; abundance: NA; v_gene: TRBV5-1; j_gene: TRBJ2-5; CDR3nt: TGCGCCAGCAGCTCCCTCCGGTGGACGACTGGTGGGGAGACCCAGTACTTC; CDR3aa: CASSSLRWTTGGETQYF
d_gene: TRBD1; abundance: many; v_gene: TRBV27; j_gene: TRBJ1-5; CDR3nt: TGTGCCAGCAGTCGACAGGGACTACAGCCCCAGCATTTT; CDR3aa: CASSRQGLQPQHF
d_gene: TRBD2; abundance: NA; v_gene: TRBV5-1; j_gene: TRBJ2-7; CDR3nt: TGCGCCAGCAGCCTCGAACTAGCGGGAGGCGAGCAGTACTTC; CDR3aa: CASSLELAGGEQYF
d_gene: NA; abundance: many; v_gene: TRBV5-1; j_gene: TRBJ1-2; CDR3nt: TGCGCCAGCAGCCTGCAAGACAACTATGGCTACACCTTC; CDR3aa: CASSLQDNYGYTF
d_gene: NA; abundance: NA; v_gene: TRBV7-8; j_gene: TRBJ2-7; CDR3nt: TGTGCCAGCAGCCCTAACCGGGAGCAGTACTTC; CDR3aa: CASSPNREQYF
d_gene: NA; abundance: NA; v_gene: TRBV21-1; j_gene: TRBJ2-7; CDR3nt: TGTGCCAGCAGCAAAGAGGCATCTCAAATAACCTACGAGCAGTACTTC; CDR3aa: CASSKEASQITYEQYF
d_gene: NA; abundance: NA; v_gene: TRBV28; j_gene: TRBJ1-4; CDR3nt: TGTGCCAGCAAGATTCCGGGTGGGGGAGGCGTGTTTTTT; CDR3aa: CASKIPGGGGVFF
d_gene: TRBD2; abundance: many; v_gene: TRBV4-1; j_gene: TRBJ2-7; CDR3nt: TGCGCCAGCAGCCAACCGACTAGCGGTTCCTACGAGCAGTACTTC; CDR3aa: CASSQPTSGSYEQYF
d_gene: NA; abundance: NA; v_gene: TRBV20-1; j_gene: TRBJ2-1; CDR3nt: TGCAGTGCTAGAGGCAGGGCTAGCTACAATGAGCAGTTCTTC; CDR3aa: CSARGRASYNEQFF
d_gene: NA; abundance: NA; v_gene: TRBV20-1; j_gene: TRBJ1-1; CDR3nt: TGCAGTGCTAGAGATTCCGGACACCCGAACACTGAAGCTTTCTTT; CDR3aa: CSARDSGHPNTEAFF
d_gene: NA; abundance: once; v_gene: TRBV5-1; j_gene: TRBJ2-6; CDR3nt: TGCGCCAGCAGCGATAGACGCTCTGGGGCCAACGTCCTGACTTTC; CDR3aa: CASSDRRSGANVLTF
d_gene: NA; abundance: once; v_gene: TRBV5-1; j_gene: TRBJ2-3; CDR3nt: TGCGCCAGCAGCCCGGTCGGGACTAGCACAGATACGCAGTATTTT; CDR3aa: CASSPVGTSTDTQYF
d_gene: TRBD1; abundance: many; v_gene: TRBV3-1; j_gene: TRBJ2-5; CDR3nt: TGTGCCAGCAGCCACCTACAGGGGCCGTACCAAGAGACCCAGTACTTC; CDR3aa: CASSHLQGPYQETQYF
d_gene: TRBD2; abundance: many; v_gene: TRBV25-1; j_gene: TRBJ2-6; CDR3nt: TGTGCCAGCAGTGGTATAGCGGGAGTAAGAGCGGCCAACGTCCTGACTTTC; CDR3aa: CASSGIAGVRAANVLTF